Shown below are 13 T cell receptor beta chains from a single sample sequenced in a study of blood T cell repertoires in COVID-19. TCRdb's copy holds only in-frame clones and misses some; the assay was immunoSEQ multiplex PCR. The top ten hold approximately 1.2% of the sample, which has over 300,000 clones, 83% seen once. Material: peripheral blood. The receptors were sampled from a woman between 45 and 60 years old with acute or convalescent COVID-19.

The chain carries TRBV6-5 and TRBJ2-5; maybe TRBD2 (6 bases). Germline-derived CDR1 and CDR2 are MNHEY and SVGAGI. The CDR3 sequence is 14 residues long. The ends were cut back, 6 bases at V and 5 bases at J, with 16 bases in the middle. The CDR3 region has the DNA TGTGCCAGCAGGCCCCGATGGGGGGAGGAGACCCAGTACTTC. Translating it yields CASRPRWGEETQYF.

The rearrangement uses TRBV19 and TRBJ2-5, with 12 bases lining up with TRBD2. The CDR3 totals 16 residues. Germline CDR1 is LNHDA and CDR2 is SQIVND (reference sequence). Trimming cost V 5 bases and J 1 base; bases outside gene matches: 5. The CDR3 region is CASSYGTSGPQETQYF. The CDR3 bases are TGTGCCAGTAGTTACGGGACTAGCGGGCCCCAAGAGACCCAGTACTTC.

The sample holds one count of this clone. V and J are TRBV5-6 and TRBJ2-1, with a weak D call TRBD1 (6 bases). Germline V CDR1 and CDR2: SGHDT, YYEEEE. CDR3 length: 16 residues. The ends were cut back, 4 bases at V and 0 bases at J, with 14 bases in the middle. The chain's CDR3 is CASSPIQGSSYNEQFF. CDR3 DNA: TGTGCCAGCAGCCCAATACAGGGTTCCTCCTACAATGAGCAGTTCTTC.

CDR3 sequence: CASRGGGAYNEQFF. For the CDR3, the DNA is TGTGCCAGCAGGGGCGGAGGAGCCTACAATGAGCAGTTCTTC. The chain employs TRBV2 and TRBJ2-1, with TRBD2 as a possible D gene (5 bases). V lost 6 bases and J 2 bases, leaving 11 bases between the germline ends. The CDR3 extends over 14 amino acids. CDR1 is SNHLY, CDR2 FYNNEI, per germline.

This clone showed up just a few times. This rearrangement joins TRBV10-3 to TRBJ1-1; tentatively, D is TRBD1 (5 bases). This CDR3 is 15 amino acids long. Trimming removed 1 base from V and 4 bases from J, with 13 bases in between. In germline, CDR1 is ENHRY, CDR2 SYGVKD. This CDR3 reads CAISEYQGGSTEAFF. The CDR3 DNA is TGTGCCATCAGTGAGTATCAGGGCGGGAGCACTGAAGCTTTCTTT.

The genes are TRBV4-1 and TRBJ1-2; TRBD1 aligns across 10 bases. The V gene end was trimmed by 6 bases and the J gene end by 8 bases; junction bases not matched to a gene: 9. Germline V CDR1 and CDR2: MGHRA, YSYEKL. CDR3 length: 14 residues. CDR3 nucleotide sequence: TGCGCCAGCAGGGGGACAGGGGTCACGGGCGGCTACACCTTC. Translation gives CASRGTGVTGGYTF.

This clone appeared once. The chain is built from TRBV4-2 and TRBJ2-4; 11 bases are shared with TRBD2. The CDR3 runs to 17 residues. Germline trimming cut 4 bases from V and 6 bases from J; bases unmatched to any gene: 11. Germline CDR1 reads LGHNA; CDR2 reads YNFKEQ. The CDR3 is CASSRTGTSGELNIQYF. CDR3 DNA: TGTGCCAGCAGCCGTACCGGGACTAGCGGAGAACTAAACATTCAGTACTTC.

This clone was detected only once. The chain uses TRBV7-9 and TRBJ2-5; no firm D call. Trimming cost V 2 bases and J 5 bases, with 6 bases left between them. Germline lookup yields CDR1 SEHNR and CDR2 FQNEAQ (reference sequence). This CDR3 is built from 12 residues. The CDR3 sequence is CASSLFGETQYF. CDR3 DNA: TGTGCCAGCAGCTTATTCGGGGAGACCCAGTACTTC.

This clone was recorded only once. J is TRBJ1-4 and V is TRBV6-5, with D maybe TRBD1 (6 bases). The CDR3 runs to 14 residues. Looked up from germline, CDR1 is MNHEY and CDR2 is SVGAGI. V was cut by 5 bases and J by 3 bases, with 10 bases left in between. In DNA, the CDR3 is TGTGCCAGCAGTCTGACAGGACCTAATGAAAAACTGTTTTTT. Its protein product is CASSLTGPNEKLFF.

This clone was seen only once. The chain couples TRBV5-6 to TRBJ1-2; D is unresolved. Trimming left V 0 bases short and J 8 bases short, with 11 bases between. This CDR3 is 13 amino acids long. Germline CDR1 is SGHDT and CDR2 is YYEEEE. The CDR3 loop is CASSLVEGGGYTF. CDR3 nucleotides: TGTGCCAGCAGCTTGGTTGAGGGAGGAGGCTACACCTTC.

V is TRBV25-1 and J is TRBJ1-2, with D uncertain. V dropped 2 bases and J dropped 5 bases, with 3 bases sitting between them. This CDR3 comprises 11 residues. Germline values: CDR1 MGHDK, CDR2 SYGVNS. In DNA form, the CDR3 reads TGTGCCAGCAGTGAACGGTATGGCTACACCTTC. Its translation: CASSERYGYTF.

The CDR3 sequence: CASSYSGSTSREQYF. Written as DNA, the CDR3 is TGTGCCAGCAGTTACTCCGGGTCCACGTCGCGTGAGCAGTACTTC. The rearrangement joins TRBV6-5 to TRBJ2-7; no clear D gene. Trimming pared 0 bases from V and 7 bases from J, leaving 16 bases between. The CDR3 contains 15 residues. The germline V gene has CDR1 MNHEY and CDR2 SVGAGI.

The chain uses TRBV6-5 and TRBJ2-5; TRBD2 might be the D (5 bases). Germline CDR1 is MNHEY and CDR2 is SVGAGI. V lost 6 bases to trimming and J lost 1 base, with 9 bases between them. CDR3 length equals 13 residues. The CDR3 sequence is CASRRVGQETQYF. The CDR3 DNA reads as TGTGCCAGCAGGAGGGTGGGCCAAGAGACCCAGTACTTC.